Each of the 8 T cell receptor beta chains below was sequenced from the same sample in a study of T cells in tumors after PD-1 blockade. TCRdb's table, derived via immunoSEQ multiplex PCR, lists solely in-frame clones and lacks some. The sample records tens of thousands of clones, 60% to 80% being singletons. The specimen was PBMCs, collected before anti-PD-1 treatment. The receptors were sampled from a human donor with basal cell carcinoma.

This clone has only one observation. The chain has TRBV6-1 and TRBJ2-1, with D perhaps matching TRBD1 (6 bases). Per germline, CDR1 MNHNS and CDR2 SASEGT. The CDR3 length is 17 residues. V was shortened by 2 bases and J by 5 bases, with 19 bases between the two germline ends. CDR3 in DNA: TGTGCCAGCAGTGAAAGATGGGCCAGGGGACCAAACAATGAGCAGTTCTTC. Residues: CASSERWARGPNNEQFF.

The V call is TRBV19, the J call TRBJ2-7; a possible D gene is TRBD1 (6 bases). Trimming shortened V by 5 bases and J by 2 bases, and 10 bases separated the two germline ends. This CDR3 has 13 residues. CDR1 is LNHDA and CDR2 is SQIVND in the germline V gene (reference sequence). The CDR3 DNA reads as TGTGCCAGTAGTGTGGGGACACCCTACGAGCAGTACTTC. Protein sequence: CASSVGTPYEQYF.

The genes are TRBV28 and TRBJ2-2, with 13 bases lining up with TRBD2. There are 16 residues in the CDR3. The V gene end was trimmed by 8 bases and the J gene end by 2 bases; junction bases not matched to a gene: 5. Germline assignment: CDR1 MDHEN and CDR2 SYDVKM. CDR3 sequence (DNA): TGTGCCAGCGGGGGACTAGCGGGGTCTAACACCGGGGAGCTGTTTTTT. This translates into CASGGLAGSNTGELFF.

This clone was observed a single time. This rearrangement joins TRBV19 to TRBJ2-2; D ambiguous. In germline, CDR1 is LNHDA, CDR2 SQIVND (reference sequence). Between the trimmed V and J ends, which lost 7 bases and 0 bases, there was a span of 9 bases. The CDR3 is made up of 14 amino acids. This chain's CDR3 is CASKKVPNTGELFF. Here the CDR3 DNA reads TGTGCCAGTAAGAAGGTGCCGAACACCGGGGAGCTGTTTTTT.

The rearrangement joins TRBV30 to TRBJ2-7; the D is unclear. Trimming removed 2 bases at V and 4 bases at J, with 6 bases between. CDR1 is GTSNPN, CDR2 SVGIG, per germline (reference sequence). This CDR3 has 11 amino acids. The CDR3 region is CAWSSQYEQYF. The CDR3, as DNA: TGTGCCTGGAGTTCCCAGTACGAGCAGTACTTC.

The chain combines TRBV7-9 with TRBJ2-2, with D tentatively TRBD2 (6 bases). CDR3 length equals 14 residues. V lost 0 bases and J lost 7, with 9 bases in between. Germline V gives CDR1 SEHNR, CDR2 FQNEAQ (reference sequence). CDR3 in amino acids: CASSLAGRIGELFF. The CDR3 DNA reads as TGTGCCAGCAGCTTAGCCGGGAGAATCGGGGAGCTGTTTTTT.

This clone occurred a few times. CDR3 DNA sequence: TGTGCCAGCAGCCCTTGGGGCAGGGGGCGACCCGGGGAGCTGTTTTTT. It is translated as CASSPWGRGRPGELFF. The gene calls are TRBV3-1 (or the pseudogene TRBV3-2) and TRBJ2-2, with 8 bases that match TRBD1. The CDR3 length is 16 residues. Unmatched junction bases numbered 10, after V lost 4 bases and J lost 6 bases. Germline values: CDR1 LGHDT, CDR2 YNNKEL (reference sequence).

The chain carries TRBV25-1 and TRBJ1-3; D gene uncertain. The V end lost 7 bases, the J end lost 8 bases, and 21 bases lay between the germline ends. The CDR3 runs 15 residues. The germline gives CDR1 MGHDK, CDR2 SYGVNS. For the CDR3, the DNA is TGTGCCAGCAATTGGAGAGATACTCTGGAAGACACCATATATTTT. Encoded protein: CASNWRDTLEDTIYF.